The clone carrying this TCR beta chain showed up just once. Its specificity is not known. The germline V gene has CDR1 LGHNA and CDR2 YSLEER. This CDR3 spans 16 amino acids. A second PCR, run for about 6 to 12 cycles, used a sample-barcoded 5' primer plus a J-beta primer mix. MiXCR, applied by TCRdb to the 5' RACE reads, yields one record per CDR3 protein. The table records fewer than 750,000 distinct CDR3 sequences, 45% to 55% of them present only once. This sample was included in a study of blood T cells in healthy people across ages. Notes on the study in general: Observed TCR beta diversity showed a strong correlation with the percentage of naive T cells as measured by flow cytometry.

The sequencing sample was made of blood. The clonotype was recovered from a man older than 75 in good health. This chain connects TRBV4-3 to TRBJ2-1, with 10 bases matching TRBD2. The J call is in doubt because the DNA end fits TRBJ2-7 better. The CDR3 here is CASSQETPLAGNEQYF. In DNA form, the CDR3 reads TGCGCCAGCAGCCAAGAAACCCCACTAGCGGGAAATGAGCAGTACTTC.